Here is one T cell receptor (beta chain) with its context. Using immunoSEQ multiplex PCR, the repertoire was profiled, and TCRdb retains in-frame clones only, with some absent. The sample yields 150,000 to 200,000 clones, roughly 87% seen once. The data are from a study of blood T cell repertoires in COVID-19. Looking at the study overall: Acute and convalescent COVID-19 samples came from the United States, Italy and Spain.

Categorization into cohorts depended on clinical history that participants reported. Sequenced sample: PBMCs or T cells enriched from blood (not recorded which). The clonotype comes from a woman in her 40s with acute COVID-19.

The CDR3 DNA reads as TGTGCCAGCAGTGCTTTCACTAGCGTCGCGAACACCGGGGAGCTGTTTTTT. Translated: CASSAFTSVANTGELFF. The chain links TRBV6-1 to TRBJ2-2, with 7 bases identical to TRBD2. This CDR3 is 17 amino acids long. The germline V gene has CDR1 MNHNS and CDR2 SASEGT. Germline trimming cut 4 bases from V and 0 bases from J; bases unmatched to any gene: 8.